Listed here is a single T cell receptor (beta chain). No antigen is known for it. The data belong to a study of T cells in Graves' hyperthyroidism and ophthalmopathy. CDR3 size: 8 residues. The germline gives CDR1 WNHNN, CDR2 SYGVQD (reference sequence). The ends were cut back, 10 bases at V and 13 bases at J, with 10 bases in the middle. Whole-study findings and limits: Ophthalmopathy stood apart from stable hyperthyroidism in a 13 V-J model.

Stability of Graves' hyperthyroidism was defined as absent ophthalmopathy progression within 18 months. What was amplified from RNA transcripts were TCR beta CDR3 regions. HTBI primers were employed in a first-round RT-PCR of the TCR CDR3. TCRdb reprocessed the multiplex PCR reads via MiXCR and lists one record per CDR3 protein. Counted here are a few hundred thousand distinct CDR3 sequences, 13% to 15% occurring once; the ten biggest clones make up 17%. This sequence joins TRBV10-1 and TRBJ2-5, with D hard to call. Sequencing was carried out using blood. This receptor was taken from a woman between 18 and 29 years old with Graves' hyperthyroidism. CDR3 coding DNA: TGCGCCACTACCCAACCGTACTTC. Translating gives CATTQPYF.